The 15 T cell receptor beta chains listed next were all sequenced from one sample in a study of blood T cell repertoires in COVID-19. Sequencing used immunoSEQ multiplex PCR; TCRdb keeps in-frame clones, though not all of them. The sample contains 98,000 or so clones, over 80% of which appear only once. The specimen sequenced was peripheral blood. These receptor sequences come from a woman in her 70s with acute or convalescent COVID-19.

The CDR3 sequence is CAWSGGGRENYGYTF. CDR3 nucleotides: TGTGCCTGGAGCGGTGGGGGCAGGGAGAACTATGGCTACACCTTC. The J gene is TRBJ1-2, the V gene TRBV30; weak D call: TRBD1 (6 bases). The CDR3 length is 15 residues. Germline CDR1 GTSNPN, CDR2 SVGIG (reference sequence). Trimming took off 3 bases at V and 2 bases at J, with 16 bases between the two ends.

The V and J genes are TRBV4-3 and TRBJ1-4, with TRBD1 identical over 8 bases. V dropped 2 bases and J dropped 4; count of bases not matched to a gene: 9. The CDR3 is made up of 17 amino acids. Germline V CDR1 and CDR2: LGHNA, YSLEER. CDR3 loop: CASSQNLGQGGNEKLFF. CDR3 sequence (DNA): TGCGCCAGCAGCCAAAACCTCGGACAGGGTGGTAATGAAAAACTGTTTTTT.

Here the CDR3 reads CASSVARDSLSRSNYGYTF. CDR3 nucleotides: TGTGCCAGCAGCGTAGCCCGGGACTCCCTTTCTCGATCTAACTATGGCTACACCTTC. The chain couples TRBV9 to TRBJ1-2; the D gene is possibly TRBD1 (5 bases). V dropped 0 bases and J dropped 0 bases, with 21 bases sitting between them. The CDR3 is 19 residues long. Germline CDR1 and CDR2: SGDLS and YYNGEE.

This clone was found a few times. This chain joins TRBV28 and TRBJ1-6, with 8 nucleotides matching TRBD1. The length of the CDR3 is 17 residues. CDR1 is MDHEN, CDR2 SYDVKM, per germline. V lost 7 bases and J lost 1; bases outside the gene matches: 9. Written as DNA, the CDR3 is TGTGCCAGCACCGACAGGGGATCGTGGTCCTATAATTCACCCCTCCACTTT. This gives the protein CASTDRGSWSYNSPLHF.

In its sample, this clone was seen once. Here the CDR3 DNA reads TGTGCCAGCAGTTATGCCGGGACAGGGAGGTTTATCTCTGAAGCTTTCTTT. Its protein product is CASSYAGTGRFISEAFF. The rearrangement joins TRBV5-5 to TRBJ1-1; 9 positions match TRBD1. From germline, CDR1 is SGHKS and CDR2 YYEKEE (reference sequence). The CDR3 runs 17 residues. V trimming: 5 bases; J trimming: 6 bases; junction bases outside the gene matches: 17.

This clone has only one observation. The V gene is TRBV7-2, the J gene TRBJ1-5; D not certain. The germline CDR1 and CDR2 sequences are SGHTA and FQGNSA. V lost 8 bases and J 2 bases, leaving 10 bases between the germline ends. The CDR3 is 13 residues long. The CDR3 protein is CASRGIGNQPQHF. The CDR3 DNA reads as TGTGCCAGCCGGGGAATCGGCAATCAGCCCCAGCATTTT. The variable domain in full, completed from reference TRBV7-2 and TRBJ1-5, reads GAGVSQSPSNKVTEKGKDVELRCDPISGHTALYWYRQSLGQGLEFLIYFQGNSAPDKSGLPSDRFSAERTGGSVSTLTIQRTQQEDSAVYLCASRGIGNQPQHFGDGTRLSIL.

The rearrangement links TRBV18 to TRBJ1-1; 7 bases fit TRBD1. Per the germline V gene, CDR1 is KGHSH and CDR2 is LQKENI. The CDR3 has 16 amino acids. The junction had 10 bases not matched to a gene; V was cut back by 3 bases and J by 3 bases. Here the CDR3 reads CASSPQEGAPDTEAFF. CDR3 nucleotides: TGTGCCAGCTCACCTCAGGAGGGGGCCCCGGACACTGAAGCTTTCTTT.

This chain connects TRBV4-1 to TRBJ2-5; possible D gene TRBD1, 6 bases. The ends were cut back, 1 base at V and 3 bases at J, with 15 bases in the middle. This CDR3 contains 16 residues. Germline V gene sequence: CDR1 MGHRA, CDR2 YSYEKL. CDR3 residues: CASSQVVGQGKETQYF. The CDR3 region has the DNA TGCGCCAGCAGCCAAGTTGTGGGCCAGGGGAAAGAGACCCAGTACTTC.

The rearrangement links TRBV29-1 to TRBJ2-7; 9 positions agree with TRBD1. Germline V gene data show CDR1 as SQVTM and CDR2 as ANQGSEA. Trimming cost V 8 bases and J 3 bases; bases outside gene matches: 8. CDR3 length: 13 amino acids. This CDR3 is CSQTGGQVYEQYV. DNA of the CDR3: TGCAGCCAGACAGGGGGTCAAGTCTACGAGCAGTACGTC.

This rearrangement joins TRBV19 to TRBJ1-1; TRBD1 aligns across 7 bases. The CDR3 contains 14 residues. Germline CDR1 reads LNHDA; CDR2 reads SQIVND (reference sequence). Germline trimming cut 4 bases from V and 5 bases from J; bases unmatched to any gene: 7. Here the CDR3 DNA reads TGTGCCAGTAGTAAAACAGGGGTCTCTACTGAAGCTTTCTTT. Translated: CASSKTGVSTEAFF.

The chain combines TRBV11-2 with TRBJ2-2; D is undetermined. This CDR3 spans 15 amino acids. Trimming removed 5 bases from V and 0 bases from J, with 10 bases in between. Germline CDR1 SGHAT, CDR2 FQNNGV. The DNA of the CDR3 is TGTGCCAGCAGCGTCAGATCCGCGAACACCGGGGAGCTGTTTTTT. Amino acids: CASSVRSANTGELFF.

The chain is built from TRBV6-2 or TRBV6-3 and TRBJ2-1, with 10 bases identical to TRBD2. The length of the CDR3 is 15 residues. CDR1 is MNHEY and CDR2 is SVGEGT in the germline V gene. The V gene end was trimmed by 5 bases and the J gene end by 5 bases; junction bases not matched to a gene: 6. CDR3 residues: CASSPSGGGNNEQFF. CDR3 coding DNA: TGTGCCAGCAGTCCCAGCGGGGGGGGAAACAATGAGCAGTTCTTC.

The CDR3 here is CASSIRDSYNSPLHF. The CDR3 DNA follows: TGTGCCAGCAGCATCCGGGACAGCTATAATTCACCCCTCCACTTT. The chain couples TRBV13 to TRBJ1-6, with TRBD1 matching 7 bases. The germline V gene has CDR1 PRHDT and CDR2 FYEKMQ (reference sequence). The CDR3 extends over 15 amino acids. J gave up 3 bases and V 5 bases, and 4 bases lay outside the gene matches. Complete variable domain (other parts from reference TRBV13 and TRBJ1-6): AAGVIQSPRHLIKEKRETATLKCYPIPRHDTVYWYQQGPGQDPQFLISFYEKMQSDKGSIPDRFSAQQFSDYHSELNMSSLELGDSALYFCASSIRDSYNSPLHFGNGTRLTVT.

This rearrangement joins TRBV7-9 to TRBJ1-4; the D is unclear. The V gene's germline CDR1 is SEHNR and CDR2 FQNEAQ (reference sequence). The CDR3 has 12 amino acids. Trimming stripped 5 bases from V and 6 bases from J, with 7 bases between. CDR3 sequence (DNA): TGTGCCAGCAGCCCGAGGGATGAAAAACTGTTTTTT. It yields the protein CASSPRDEKLFF.

This chain links TRBV7-2 with TRBJ2-5; a weak D match, TRBD1 (5 bases). The CDR3 is made up of 14 amino acids. The germline gives CDR1 SGHTA, CDR2 FQGNSA. V gave up 2 bases and J gave up 5 bases, with 12 bases separating them. DNA for the CDR3: TGTGCCAGCAGCTTACAGGGTGGCTGGGAGACCCAGTACTTC. This encodes CASSLQGGWETQYF.